The 19 T cell receptor beta chains below come from one sample, sequenced in a study of cytomegalovirus exposure and HLA in healthy donors. The study ran its PCR with 60 Vbeta and 13 Jbeta primers. Repertoires were generated with immunoSEQ multiplex PCR, while TCRdb's copy carries only in-frame clones and drops some. The data show about 120,000 clones, with about 76% seen just once and 2% to 2.5% held by the top ten. The sequenced material came from PBMCs. The source is a woman in her 40s in good health and CMV-seronegative.

The table lists this clone with a few counts. This chain joins TRBV28 and TRBJ2-7; 7 bases fit TRBD1. Germline V lookup: CDR1 MDHEN, CDR2 SYDVKM. This CDR3 region has 15 residues. V lost 6 bases, J lost 1 base, and 9 bases stayed unmatched. CDR3 sequence: CASSPTGSGSYEQYF. In DNA, the CDR3 is TGTGCCAGCAGCCCGACAGGGTCGGGATCCTACGAGCAGTACTTC. The variable domain in full, with the rest retrieved from reference TRBV28 and TRBJ2-7, is DVKVTQSSRYLVKRTGEKVFLECVQDMDHENMFWYRQDPGLGLRLIYFSYDVKMKEKGDIPEGYSVSREKKERFSLILESASTNQTSMYLCASSPTGSGSYEQYFGPGTRLTVT.

The genes are TRBV19 and TRBJ1-6, with D possibly matching TRBD1 (5 bases). Trimming removed 1 base at V and 0 bases at J, with 16 bases between. Germline V gene data show CDR1 as LNHDA and CDR2 as SQIVND (reference sequence). This CDR3 is built from 19 residues. This chain's CDR3 is CASSIGAGRGSSYNSPLHF. In nucleotides, the CDR3 is TGTGCCAGTAGTATAGGGGCAGGGAGGGGAAGCTCCTATAATTCACCCCTCCACTTT. Full variable domain (remainder filled in from reference TRBV19 and TRBJ1-6): DGGITQSPKYLFRKEGQNVTLSCEQNLNHDAMYWYRQDPGQGLRLIYYSQIVNDFQKGDIAEGYSVSREKKESFPLTVTSAQKNPTAFYLCASSIGAGRGSSYNSPLHFGNGTRLTVT.

This chain links TRBV5-1 with TRBJ2-5; 8 bases fit TRBD1. CDR1 is SGHRS, CDR2 YFSETQ, per germline. The CDR3 runs to 15 residues. Losses at the gene ends were 4 bases for V and 5 bases for J; bases not matched to a gene: 10. The CDR3: CASSGQGQGFETQYF. The CDR3 bases are TGCGCCAGCAGCGGACAAGGACAGGGCTTCGAGACCCAGTACTTC.

This clone was detected once. The chain has TRBV28 and TRBJ2-2, with D maybe TRBD1 (6 bases). V gave up 3 bases and J gave up 2 bases, with 10 bases separating them. Germline-derived CDR1 and CDR2 are MDHEN and SYDVKM. This CDR3 is built from 15 residues. The CDR3 reads CASSFLGANTGELFF. CDR3 coding DNA: TGTGCCAGCAGTTTTTTGGGGGCTAACACCGGGGAGCTGTTTTTT.

This sequence joins TRBV7-9 and TRBJ1-3; weak D call: TRBD1 (5 bases). The V end was cut by 4 bases, the J end by 0 bases, with 10 bases between. Germline V gene sequence: CDR1 SEHNR, CDR2 FQNEAQ (reference sequence). This CDR3 is 15 amino acids long. The CDR3 DNA follows: TGTGCCAGCAGCTCATCTCAGGGCTCTGGAAACACCATATATTTT. It yields the protein CASSSSQGSGNTIYF.

This sequence joins TRBV2 and TRBJ1-3; TRBD1 matches 9 bases. V lost 6 bases to trimming and J lost 2 bases; unmatched junction nucleotides: 2. CDR1 and CDR2 from the germline V gene are SNHLY and FYNNEI. The CDR3 is 14 residues long. The CDR3 here is CASSRDRAGNTIYF. CDR3 coding DNA: TGTGCCAGCAGCAGGGACAGGGCTGGAAACACCATATATTTT.

This clone appeared once. The chain links TRBV19 to TRBJ2-5, with 12 bases lining up with TRBD1. Near its end, the DNA agrees better with TRBJ2-7, so the J call may be wrong. This CDR3 region has 16 residues. CDR1 is LNHDA and CDR2 is SQIVND in the germline V gene (reference sequence). DNA of the CDR3: TGTGCCAGTAGTATAGATCACGGGACAGGGGGCCACGAGCAGTACTTC. Protein sequence: CASSIDHGTGGHEQYF.

The rearrangement links TRBV7-2 to TRBJ1-5; the match to TRBD1 covers 9 bases. Germline V gene lookup returns CDR1 SGHTA and CDR2 FQGNSA. With 4 bases clipped from V and 2 bases from J, the junction kept 3 bases outside the gene matches. The CDR3 length is 15 residues. CDR3 coding DNA: TGTGCCAGCAGCTCGGGACAGGGCGGCAATCAGCCCCAGCATTTT. Translated: CASSSGQGGNQPQHF.

The sample holds a few counts of this clone. The genes are TRBV11-3 and TRBJ2-1; TRBD2 aligns across 7 bases. The CDR3 is made up of 14 amino acids. With V trimmed by 5 bases and J by 4 bases, 5 bases remained unmatched. Germline V gene data show CDR1 as SGHNT and CDR2 as YENEEA. The CDR3 DNA reads TGTGCCAGCAGCCCATCGCGGGGGTACAATGAGCAGTTCTTC. Residues: CASSPSRGYNEQFF.

V gene TRBV2 combines with J gene TRBJ2-1; the D is unclear. This CDR3 has 15 amino acids. Germline CDR1 is SNHLY and CDR2 is FYNNEI. V dropped 5 bases and J dropped 9 bases, with 20 bases sitting between them. DNA of the CDR3: TGTGCCAGCAGTCGGAGACCCTTTCAGACCGTTGAGCAGTTCTTC. The encoded protein is CASSRRPFQTVEQFF.

The genes are TRBV7-2 and TRBJ1-2, with D unclear. CDR1 and CDR2 (germline): SGHTA, FQGNSA. This CDR3 contains 15 residues. Deletions cut 1 base from V and 3 bases from J, with 12 bases between. The CDR3 region has the DNA TGTGCCAGCAGCTTAGATCTGGGCGACCACTATGGCTACACCTTC. This translates into CASSLDLGDHYGYTF.

The gene calls are TRBV19 and TRBJ2-7, with D perhaps TRBD1 (6 bases). Germline V gene sequence: CDR1 LNHDA, CDR2 SQIVND (reference sequence). CDR3 length: 14 residues. Trimming left V 3 bases short and J 3 bases short, with 12 bases between. The CDR3 coding sequence is TGTGCCAGTAGTATTGCCTCAGGGGACTACGAGCAGTACTTC. The encoded protein is CASSIASGDYEQYF.

This chain links TRBV5-4 with TRBJ1-2; no clear D. Deletions cut 0 bases from V and 3 bases from J, with 6 bases between. This CDR3 region has 13 residues. The germline V gene has CDR1 SGHNT and CDR2 YYREEE (reference sequence). The CDR3 DNA reads as TGTGCCAGCAGCTTGGAACGGGACTATGGCTACACCTTC. It codes for CASSLERDYGYTF.

This clone turned up a few times. The chain links TRBV5-1 to TRBJ1-4; D is unresolved. V was shortened by 8 bases and J by 7 bases, with 12 bases between the two germline ends. Germline V CDR1 and CDR2: SGHRS, YFSETQ. The CDR3 covers 12 residues. CDR3 sequence reads: CASKEEGEKLFF. The CDR3 nucleotides read TGCGCCAGTAAGGAGGAGGGTGAAAAACTGTTTTTT.

This rearrangement joins TRBV19 to TRBJ2-2, with TRBD2 as a possible D gene (5 bases). The CDR3 runs 15 residues. CDR1 and CDR2 (germline): LNHDA, SQIVND (reference sequence). V lost 5 bases and J lost 7, with 17 bases in between. This chain's CDR3 is CASSFGRLGVGELFF. The CDR3 DNA is TGTGCCAGTAGTTTTGGGAGATTAGGCGTCGGGGAGCTGTTTTTT.

J is TRBJ2-7 and V is TRBV27; TRBD1 matches at 7 bases. The CDR3 length is 13 residues. CDR1 and CDR2 (germline): MNHEY, SMNVEV (reference sequence). Trimming cost V 4 bases and J 5 bases; bases outside gene matches: 5. The CDR3 protein is CASSSRGGDEQYF. In DNA, the CDR3 is TGTGCCAGCAGTTCCCGAGGGGGCGACGAGCAGTACTTC.

V and J are TRBV18 and TRBJ1-5; 7 nucleotides align to TRBD1. This CDR3 has 17 residues. The V segment lost 3 bases and the J segment 1 base; nucleotides outside the gene matches: 9. The V gene's germline CDR1 is KGHSH and CDR2 LQKENI. The CDR3 sequence is CASSPTTGIESNQPQHF. The CDR3, as DNA: TGTGCCAGCTCACCGACGACAGGGATAGAGAGCAATCAGCCCCAGCATTTT.

The chain uses TRBV11-2 and TRBJ2-7; 8 positions agree with TRBD1. Germline V gene lookup returns CDR1 SGHAT and CDR2 FQNNGV. The ends lost 6 bases at V and 0 bases at J; junction bases unmatched: 19. CDR3 length: 19 residues. Here the CDR3 reads CASRRLRDRTGKLSYEQYF. As DNA, the CDR3 is TGTGCCAGCAGGCGCCTTAGGGACAGGACCGGCAAACTCTCCTACGAGCAGTACTTC. The full variable domain, in which reference TRBV11-2 and TRBJ2-7 provide the parts outside the CDR3, is EAGVAQSPRYKIIEKRQSVAFWCNPISGHATLYWYQQILGQGPKLLIQFQNNGVVDDSQLPKDRFSAERLKGVDSTLKIQPAKLEDSAVYLCASRRLRDRTGKLSYEQYFGPGTRLTVT.

The chain joins TRBV6-5 to TRBJ1-1; possibly TRBD1 for D (5 bases). CDR1 and CDR2 (germline): MNHEY, SVGAGI. The CDR3 length is 14 residues. Deletions cut 6 bases from V and 1 base from J, with 12 bases between. The CDR3 DNA follows: TGTGCCAGCAGCTCAGGGTCGGCGAACACTGAAGCTTTCTTT. Amino acids: CASSSGSANTEAFF.